The 28 T cell receptor beta chains given below trace back to one sample, sequenced in a study of blood T cells in healthy people across ages. Alongside a J-beta primer mix, a sample-barcoded 5' primer served in a second PCR lasting about 7 to 12 cycles. TCRdb independently ran MiXCR on the 5' RACE reads; one entry per CDR3 protein. The sample consists of some 690,000 distinct CDR3 sequences, over 20% of them appearing once. The sample taken for sequencing was blood. Every receptor here comes from a man aged 70-80 years in good health.

The V gene is TRBV7-2, the J gene TRBJ1-1, with D unresolved. The germline gives CDR1 SGHTA, CDR2 FQGNSA. The CDR3 extends over 14 amino acids. Trimming removed 5 bases from V and 1 base from J, with 11 bases in between. Written as DNA, the CDR3 is TGTGCCAGCAGCCCTGTGGGGTCGAACACTGAAGCTTTCTTT. Protein: CASSPVGSNTEAFF.

This clonotype was detected a few times. The chain combines TRBV7-2 with TRBJ2-1; maybe TRBD1 (6 bases). Judging by the DNA end, TRBJ2-7 fits better; the J call may be wrong. CDR1 is SGHTA, CDR2 FQGNSA, per germline. This CDR3 has 13 residues. The CDR3 loop is CASSLDSDLEQYV. The DNA of the CDR3 is TGTGCCAGCAGTTTGGACAGCGACCTCGAGCAGTACGTC.

This clonotype was counted only a few times. The V gene is TRBV29-1, the J gene TRBJ2-2; weak D call: TRBD2 (6 bases). The CDR3 covers 13 residues. The V gene lost 7 bases and the J gene lost 8 bases, with 17 bases spanning the gap. Germline CDR1 and CDR2: SQVTM and ANQGSEA. The CDR3 DNA reads TGCAGCGCTGGGGAACTAGCCAGGGGGGAGCTGTTTTTT. As protein: CSAGELARGELFF.

The chain joins TRBV15 to TRBJ2-3; 12 positions agree with TRBD2. Germline V gene data show CDR1 as LNHNV and CDR2 as YYDKDF (reference sequence). V lost 8 bases and J lost 5; bases outside the gene matches: 5. This CDR3 region has 14 residues. CDR3 in DNA: TGTGCCACCCGACTAGCGGGGGACCTAGATACGCAGTATTTT. Amino acids: CATRLAGDLDTQYF.

This clonotype was seen only a few times. The chain employs TRBV12-5 and TRBJ2-3, with D unclear. Germline loops: CDR1 LGHNT, CDR2 FRNRAP. The V end lost 3 bases, the J end lost 5 bases, and 3 bases lay between the germline ends. The CDR3 runs 11 residues. CDR3 coding DNA: TGTGCTAGTGGTTTTATAGATACGCAGTATTTT. Amino acids: CASGFIDTQYF.

A few counts support this clonotype. The CDR3 loop reads CAISDSGREAGNTIYF. In nucleotides, the CDR3 is TGTGCCATCAGTGATTCCGGCAGGGAAGCTGGAAACACCATATATTTT. The chain is built from TRBV10-3 and TRBJ1-3; the D gene is possibly TRBD1 (5 bases). The germline V and J ends were trimmed by 3 bases and 2 bases, with 14 bases remaining between them. CDR3 size: 16 residues. Germline loops: CDR1 ENHRY, CDR2 SYGVKD.

V and J are TRBV6-5 and TRBJ1-2, with D unresolved. Germline V gene sequence: CDR1 MNHEY, CDR2 SVGAGI. CDR3 length equals 13 residues. The germline V and J ends were trimmed by 0 bases and 3 bases, with 5 bases remaining between them. As DNA, the CDR3 is TGTGCCAGCAGTTACTCTTCCCACTATGGCTACACCTTC. Translating gives CASSYSSHYGYTF.

This clonotype was counted a few times. Written as DNA, the CDR3 is TGTGCCAGCAGTCGAGTCCACGGGCTCCGCACAGATACGCAGTATTTT. Translation: CASSRVHGLRTDTQYF. The chain uses TRBV14 and TRBJ2-3; no clear D gene. V was cut by 6 bases and J by 1 base, with 17 bases left in between. The germline V gene encodes CDR1 SGHDN and CDR2 FVKESK. The CDR3 runs to 16 residues.

The V and J genes are TRBV7-9 and TRBJ1-4; D is uncertain. The CDR3 is made up of 18 amino acids. The V gene's germline CDR1 is SEHNR and CDR2 FQNEAQ (reference sequence). V shed 4 bases and J shed 0 bases, with 18 bases lying between them. Here the CDR3 reads CASSSRSSVPATNEKLFF. The CDR3 nucleotides read TGTGCCAGCAGCTCCCGTTCGTCAGTTCCTGCAACTAATGAAAAACTGTTTTTT.

The chain carries TRBV10-3 and TRBJ2-3; 10 bases are shared with TRBD1. The CDR3 sequence is 15 residues long. V lost 7 bases and J lost 2; bases outside the gene matches: 6. The germline V gene has CDR1 ENHRY and CDR2 SYGVKD. CDR3 sequence: CAIMPGQGNTDTQYF. The CDR3 DNA sequence: TGTGCCATCATGCCGGGACAGGGGAACACAGATACGCAGTATTTT.

The chain recombines TRBV28 with TRBJ2-5; TRBD1 matches 7 bases. This CDR3 region has 15 residues. Unmatched junction bases numbered 6, after V lost 4 bases and J lost 1 base. CDR1 is MDHEN and CDR2 is SYDVKM in the germline V gene. DNA for the CDR3: TGTGCCAGCAGTTCCCGGACAGGCCTCCAAGAGACCCAGTACTTC. It specifies CASSSRTGLQETQYF.

This clonotype was found once. One junction end does not reproduce the germline sequence, and a read error may be involved. The chain recombines TRBV4-2 with TRBJ2-1, with 11 nucleotides matching TRBD2. The CDR3 runs 16 residues. The V gene's germline CDR1 is LGHNA and CDR2 YNFKEQ. CDR3 residues: CTSSLIAGGPANEQFF. CDR3 nucleotides: TGTACCAGCAGCCTCATAGCGGGGGGGCCAGCGAATGAGCAGTTCTTC.

The chain recombines TRBV29-1 with TRBJ1-1; 7 positions agree with TRBD1. The V gene end was trimmed by 7 bases and the J gene end by 4 bases; junction bases not matched to a gene: 9. The CDR3 runs 13 residues. Germline CDR1 SQVTM, CDR2 ANQGSEA. The CDR3 loop reads CSATGAGGTEAFF. The CDR3 bases are TGCAGCGCCACAGGGGCCGGGGGCACTGAAGCTTTCTTT.

The chain joins TRBV5-1 to TRBJ2-7; 15 nucleotides line up with TRBD2. The better agreement between TRBJ2-1 and the DNA end casts doubt on the J call. The CDR3 runs to 17 residues. CDR1 SGHRS and CDR2 YFSETQ come from the germline V gene. The CDR3 DNA reads as TGCGCCAGCAGCGAAGGACTAGCGGGAGGGCCGCAGCATGAGCAGTTCTTC. Translating it yields CASSEGLAGGPQHEQFF.

Many counts were recorded for this clonotype. V gene TRBV12-3 or TRBV12-4 combines with J gene TRBJ2-5, with a possible D match to TRBD1 (6 bases). This CDR3 comprises 12 residues. V lost 5 bases and J lost 3, with 7 bases in between. The CDR3 DNA follows: TGTGCCAGCAGTAGGGGGAAAGAGACCCAGTACTTC. Translating it yields CASSRGKETQYF.

This clonotype was detected only a few times. J is TRBJ1-3 and V is TRBV20-1; no definite D call. This CDR3 has 13 amino acids. V gave up 5 bases and J gave up 1 base, with 9 bases separating them. Germline V gene lookup returns CDR1 DFQATT and CDR2 SNEGSKA (reference sequence). DNA for the CDR3: TGCAGTGCTCAACTAGCTTCTGGAAACACCATATATTTT. This sequence encodes CSAQLASGNTIYF.

This clonotype came up a few times. The DNA for the CDR3 is TGTGCCAGCAGAAGGGACGGGATAGACTATGGCTACACCTTC. It translates to CASRRDGIDYGYTF. The chain joins TRBV6-5 to TRBJ1-2; TRBD1 might be the D (5 bases). This CDR3 is built from 14 residues. Between the trimmed V and J ends, which lost 6 bases and 3 bases, there was a span of 14 bases. Germline lookup yields CDR1 MNHEY and CDR2 SVGAGI.

The genes are TRBV5-4 and TRBJ2-5, with D perhaps assigned TRBD1 or TRBD2 (5 bases each). The tail of the sequence fits TRBJ2-1 better, so the J call may be wrong. Germline lookup yields CDR1 SGHNT and CDR2 YYREEE (reference sequence). This CDR3 spans 13 amino acids. The CDR3 loop reads CASSLEGSNEQFF. CDR3 sequence (DNA): TGTGCCAGCAGCTTGGAGGGGAGCAATGAGCAGTTCTTC.

This rearrangement joins TRBV5-1 to TRBJ1-1, with 8 bases aligning to TRBD1. The CDR3 totals 13 residues. J lost 6 bases, V lost 4 bases, and 5 bases had no gene match. Per the germline V gene, CDR1 is SGHRS and CDR2 is YFSETQ. The CDR3 protein is CASSPGGRAEAFF. The CDR3 DNA is TGCGCCAGCAGCCCAGGGGGCCGCGCTGAAGCTTTCTTT.

This clonotype was detected once. The chain couples TRBV10-3 to TRBJ2-1; possibly TRBD1 for D (6 bases). Trimming removed 11 bases at V and 3 bases at J, with 17 bases between. This CDR3 has 14 amino acids. Germline V gene sequence: CDR1 ENHRY, CDR2 SYGVKD. CDR3 protein: CASTFGQSYNEQFF. The CDR3 coding sequence is TGTGCCTCTACGTTCGGACAGAGCTACAATGAGCAGTTCTTC.

The chain employs TRBV24-1 and TRBJ2-1; a weak D match, TRBD2 (6 bases). The V end was cut by 0 bases, the J end by 8 bases, with 19 bases between. The CDR3 sequence is 17 residues long. Germline V lookup: CDR1 KGHDR, CDR2 SFDVKD. CDR3 sequence reads: CATSDLRPDGWGDEQFF. In DNA, the CDR3 is TGTGCCACCAGTGATTTGCGGCCCGATGGATGGGGGGATGAGCAGTTCTTC.

This clonotype was seen only a few times. One end of the junction does not line up with germline, which may come from a read error. V is TRBV7-2 and J is TRBJ1-1, with a possible D match to TRBD1 (5 bases). Germline V gene sequence: CDR1 SGHTA, CDR2 FQGNSA. This CDR3 is built from 14 residues. CDR3 protein: CASSLALSGGGALF. As DNA, the CDR3 is TGTGCCAGCAGCTTAGCGCTGTCGGGGGGGGGAGCTCTCTTT.

The table lists this clonotype with a few counts. The chain recombines TRBV4-2 with TRBJ2-3; 10 nucleotides line up with TRBD2. The V gene's germline CDR1 is LGHNA and CDR2 YNFKEQ. The V and J ends lost 0 bases and 2 bases, in that order; junction bases with no gene match: 5. The CDR3 is made up of 17 amino acids. The CDR3 DNA is TGTGCCAGCAGCCAAGAAAGAGCGGGGGGGCCCACAGATACGCAGTATTTT. Encoded protein: CASSQERAGGPTDTQYF.

This clonotype was detected once. It is likely a read error, because the conserved phenylalanine at the end of the CDR3 is missing. This chain links TRBV29-1 with TRBJ2-4; possibly TRBD1 for D (5 bases). Germline loops: CDR1 SQVTM, CDR2 ANQGSEA. V was clipped by 2 bases and J by 0 bases, with 5 bases between them. The CDR3 loop spans 13 amino acids. The CDR3 sequence: CSVERGAKNIQYL. CDR3 DNA: TGCAGCGTTGAAAGGGGAGCCAAAAACATTCAGTACCTC.

V gene TRBV29-1 combines with J gene TRBJ2-1, with TRBD2 as a possible D gene (7 bases). Trimming stripped 4 bases from V and 5 bases from J, with 15 bases between. This CDR3 contains 14 residues. Germline CDR1 SQVTM, CDR2 ANQGSEA. The CDR3 protein is CSVARGGTHNEQFF. Written as DNA, the CDR3 is TGCAGCGTTGCGAGGGGGGGTACCCACAATGAGCAGTTCTTC.

The chain uses TRBV6-1 and TRBJ2-7; TRBD1 is a possible D gene (6 bases). CDR1 MNHNS and CDR2 SASEGT come from the germline V gene. Trimming removed 2 bases at V and 3 bases at J, with 14 bases between. The CDR3 has 15 amino acids. CDR3 amino acids: CASSEMTGKGYEQYF. CDR3 bases: TGTGCCAGCAGTGAAATGACAGGAAAGGGCTACGAGCAGTACTTC.

V is TRBV28 and J is TRBJ2-7; the D is unclear. The germline V and J ends were trimmed by 6 bases and 3 bases, with 9 bases remaining between them. The CDR3 is made up of 12 amino acids. Per the germline V gene, CDR1 is MDHEN and CDR2 is SYDVKM. The CDR3 is CASRKQNYEQYF. As DNA, the CDR3 is TGTGCCAGCAGGAAGCAGAACTACGAGCAGTACTTC.

The chain couples TRBV20-1 to TRBJ1-3; D gene unclear. CDR1 and CDR2 (germline): DFQATT, SNEGSKA (reference sequence). V gave up 0 bases and J gave up 4 bases, with 16 bases separating them. This CDR3 is 16 amino acids long. CDR3 DNA: TGCAGTGCTAGAGATCCCGGGGAACCTAGCGGAAACACCATATATTTT. It yields the protein CSARDPGEPSGNTIYF.